The 7 T cell receptor beta chains listed next were all sequenced from one sample in a study of regulatory T cells in long-lasting Graves disease. The authors built TCR beta libraries using iRepertoire HTBI primers and Arm-PCR of CDR3 regions. Using its own MiXCR run on the multiplex PCR reads, TCRdb lists one record per CDR3 protein. This repertoire shows about 440,000 distinct CDR3 sequences, under 15% found once; its top ten account for 16%. Time point described: newly diagnosed GD, antithyroid drugs for less than 3 months. The TCR library used RNA extracted from PBMCs. These data also featured in a second study, about T cells in Graves' hyperthyroidism and ophthalmopathy.

The source material was peripheral blood mononuclear cells (PBMCs), sampled at new diagnosis, from a patient treated with antithyroid drugs. Source of these receptors: a woman in her thirties with Graves disease.

The chain recombines TRBV29-1 with TRBJ2-5; TRBD1 agrees at 11 bases. Germline lookup yields CDR1 SQVTM and CDR2 ANQGSEA. The CDR3 totals 15 residues. After removal of 3 bases from V and 4 bases from J, the junction contained 7 bases not matched to a gene. The CDR3 is CSVETFGTGGETQYF. CDR3 in DNA: TGCAGCGTTGAGACCTTCGGGACAGGGGGAGAGACCCAGTACTTC.

This clonotype was observed at least ten times. The J gene is TRBJ1-2, the V gene TRBV5-1, with 10 bases that match TRBD1. The CDR3 spans 15 residues. Germline CDR1 is SGHRS and CDR2 is YFSETQ. V was clipped by 2 bases and J by 8 bases; unmatched bases: 9. The CDR3 sequence is CASSLTGTGDSGYTF. CDR3 in DNA: TGCGCCAGCAGCTTAACCGGGACAGGGGATTCCGGCTACACCTTC. Filled out from reference TRBV5-1 and TRBJ1-2, the complete variable domain reads KAGVTQTPRYLIKTRGQQVTLSCSPISGHRSVSWYQQTPGQGLQFLFEYFSETQRNKGNFPGRFSGRQFSNSRSEMNVSTLELGDSALYLCASSLTGTGDSGYTFGSGTRLTVV.

This clonotype was detected many times. The CDR3 spells CASSLSWADSTDTQYF. CDR3 nucleotides: TGTGCCAGCAGTTTATCGTGGGCAGACAGCACAGATACGCAGTATTTT. The V call is TRBV27, the J call TRBJ2-3; D not certain. V was trimmed by 0 bases and J by 0 bases, leaving 10 bases between them. Per germline, CDR1 MNHEY and CDR2 SMNVEV (reference sequence). The CDR3 sequence is 16 residues long.

This clonotype has ten or more counts. The chain couples TRBV28 to TRBJ2-7; 8 bases match TRBD1. The CDR3 totals 15 residues. V lost 5 bases, J lost 3 bases, and 9 bases stayed unmatched. Germline CDR1 MDHEN, CDR2 SYDVKM. The CDR3 spells CASSPETGVVYEQYF. CDR3 in DNA: TGTGCCAGCAGTCCAGAGACAGGGGTGGTCTACGAGCAGTACTTC.

In this sample, this clonotype turned up many times. This sequence joins TRBV3-1 and TRBJ2-7, with TRBD2 identical over 7 bases. Unmatched junction bases numbered 3, after V lost 6 bases and J lost 1 base. CDR1 is LGHDT and CDR2 is YNNKEL in the germline V gene (reference sequence). The CDR3 consists of 13 residues. The CDR3 region has the DNA TGTGCCAGCAGTCGGGGACTATCCTACGAGCAGTACTTC. Translating gives CASSRGLSYEQYF.

The rearrangement links TRBV19 to TRBJ2-7; 10 nucleotides agree with TRBD2. V shed 5 bases, J shed 2 bases, and the junction held 6 bases outside the gene matches. The germline CDR1 and CDR2 sequences are LNHDA and SQIVND (reference sequence). The CDR3 has 15 residues. Here the CDR3 reads CASSATSGIPYEQYF. CDR3 DNA sequence: TGTGCCAGTAGTGCCACTAGCGGGATTCCCTACGAGCAGTACTTC.

V and J are TRBV5-1 and TRBJ2-7; D is perhaps TRBD2 (7 bases). From germline, CDR1 is SGHRS and CDR2 YFSETQ. Trimming removed 1 base at V and 4 bases at J, with 15 bases between. The CDR3 runs to 15 residues. In DNA, the CDR3 is TGCGCCAGCAGCTTGAGGCGGGAGAGGGGGTACGAGCAGTACTTC. The encoded protein is CASSLRRERGYEQYF. The entire variable domain, with the rest obtained from reference TRBV5-1 and TRBJ2-7, is as follows: KAGVTQTPRYLIKTRGQQVTLSCSPISGHRSVSWYQQTPGQGLQFLFEYFSETQRNKGNFPGRFSGRQFSNSRSEMNVSTLELGDSALYLCASSLRRERGYEQYFGPGTRLTVT.